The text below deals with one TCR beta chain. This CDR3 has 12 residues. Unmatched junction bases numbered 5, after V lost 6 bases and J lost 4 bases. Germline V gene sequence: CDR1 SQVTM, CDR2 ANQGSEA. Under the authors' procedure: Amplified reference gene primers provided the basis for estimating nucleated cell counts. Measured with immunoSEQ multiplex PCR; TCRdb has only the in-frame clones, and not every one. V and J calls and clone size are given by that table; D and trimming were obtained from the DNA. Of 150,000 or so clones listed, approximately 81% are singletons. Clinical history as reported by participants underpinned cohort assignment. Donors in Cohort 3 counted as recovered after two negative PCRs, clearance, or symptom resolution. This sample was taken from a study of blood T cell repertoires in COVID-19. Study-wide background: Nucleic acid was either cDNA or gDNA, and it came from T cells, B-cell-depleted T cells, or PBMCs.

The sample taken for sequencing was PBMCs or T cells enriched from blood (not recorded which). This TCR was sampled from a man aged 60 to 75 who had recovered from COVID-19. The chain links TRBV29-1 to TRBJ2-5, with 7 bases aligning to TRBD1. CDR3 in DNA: TGCAGCGTGGGGACAGTCGGAGAGACCCAGTACTTC. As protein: CSVGTVGETQYF.